This TCR beta chain was documented in a study of tumor-infiltrating lymphocytes in localized non-small cell lung cancer. Study as a whole: The cohort mixed smokers and never-smokers, several histologies, and some post-neoadjuvant-chemotherapy samples.

The CDR3 is 13 amino acids. Germline CDR1 reads MNHNY; CDR2 reads SVGAGI (reference sequence). V was trimmed by 6 bases and J by 2 bases, leaving 10 bases between them. Method: immunoSEQ multiplex PCR; TCRdb's copy keeps in-frame clones and lacks some. The table shows about 18,000 clones, with roughly 76% occurring only once. The sample was lung tumor tissue. This TCR was sampled from a human donor with non-small cell lung cancer. The chain uses TRBV6-6 and TRBJ1-2; a weak D match, TRBD1 (5 bases). The CDR3 DNA reads as TGTGCCAGCAGACTGAGGGACAACTATGGCTACACCTTC. The encoded protein is CASRLRDNYGYTF.